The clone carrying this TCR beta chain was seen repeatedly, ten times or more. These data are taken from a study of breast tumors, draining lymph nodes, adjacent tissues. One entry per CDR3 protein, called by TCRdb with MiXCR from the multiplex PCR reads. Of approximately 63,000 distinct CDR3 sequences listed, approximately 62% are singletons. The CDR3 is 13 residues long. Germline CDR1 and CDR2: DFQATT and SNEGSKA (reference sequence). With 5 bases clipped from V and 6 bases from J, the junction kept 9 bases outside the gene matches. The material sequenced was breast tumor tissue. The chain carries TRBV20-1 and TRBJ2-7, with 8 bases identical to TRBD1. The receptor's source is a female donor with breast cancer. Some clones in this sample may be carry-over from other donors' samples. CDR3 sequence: CSAPGQGPGEQYF. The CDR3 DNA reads TGCAGTGCTCCTGGACAGGGTCCGGGCGAGCAGTACTTC.